This note documents a single TCR beta chain sequence. The data are from a study of blood T cell repertoires in COVID-19. Study overall: There were acute and convalescent COVID-19 samples, and they came from the United States, Italy and Spain. PBMCs, B-cell-depleted T cells, or T cells provided the cDNA or gDNA that made up the material.

Authors' methods: Amplification of reference gene primers provided the estimated nucleated cell counts. Profiling relied on immunoSEQ multiplex PCR, and the TCRdb table lists in-frame clones only, not all of them. The V and J calls and clone size were taken over from that table, and D and trimming were inferred from the DNA. The table has more than 25,000 clones, roughly 90% seen once. Germline CDR1 LNHDA, CDR2 SQIVND (reference sequence). The length of the CDR3 is 12 residues. Trimming cost V 7 bases and J 4 bases, with 10 bases left between them. This chain uses TRBV19 with TRBJ1-2, with D possibly being TRBD1 (5 bases). The specimen sequenced was peripheral blood. This TCR derives from a human donor in a cohort sampled during active COVID-19. The CDR3 DNA reads as TGTGCCAGTACCGCCGGGGGCTATGGCTACACCTTC. Its translation: CASTAGGYGYTF.